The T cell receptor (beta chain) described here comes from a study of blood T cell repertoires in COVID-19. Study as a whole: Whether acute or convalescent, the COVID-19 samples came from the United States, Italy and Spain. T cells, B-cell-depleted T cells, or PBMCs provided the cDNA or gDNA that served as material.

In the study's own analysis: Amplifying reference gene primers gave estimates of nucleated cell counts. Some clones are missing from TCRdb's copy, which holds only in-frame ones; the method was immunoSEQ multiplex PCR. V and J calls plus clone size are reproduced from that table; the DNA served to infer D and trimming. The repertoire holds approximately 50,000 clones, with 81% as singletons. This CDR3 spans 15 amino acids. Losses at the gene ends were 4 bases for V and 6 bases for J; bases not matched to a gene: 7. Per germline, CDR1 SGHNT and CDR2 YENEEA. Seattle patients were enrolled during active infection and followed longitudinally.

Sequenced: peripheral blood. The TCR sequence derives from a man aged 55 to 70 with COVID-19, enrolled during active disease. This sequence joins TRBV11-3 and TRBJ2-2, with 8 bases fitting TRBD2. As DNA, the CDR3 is TGTGCCAGCAGCTCAGCGGGAGTTGCCCCCGGGGAGCTGTTTTTT. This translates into CASSSAGVAPGELFF.